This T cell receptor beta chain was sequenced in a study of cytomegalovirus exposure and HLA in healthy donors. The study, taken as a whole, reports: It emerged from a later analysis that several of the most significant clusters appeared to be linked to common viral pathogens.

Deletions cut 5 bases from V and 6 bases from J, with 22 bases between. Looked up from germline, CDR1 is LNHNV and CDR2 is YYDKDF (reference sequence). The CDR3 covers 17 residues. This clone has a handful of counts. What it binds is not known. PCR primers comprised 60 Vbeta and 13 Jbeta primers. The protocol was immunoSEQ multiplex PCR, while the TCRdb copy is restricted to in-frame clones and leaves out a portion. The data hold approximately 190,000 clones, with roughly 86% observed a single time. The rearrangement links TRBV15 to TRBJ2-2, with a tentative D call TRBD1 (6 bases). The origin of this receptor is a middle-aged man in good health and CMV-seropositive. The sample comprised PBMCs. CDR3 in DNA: TGTGCCACCAGCCTTCCCCCTGGGTGGGGGCAATCCGGGGAGCTGTTTTTT. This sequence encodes CATSLPPGWGQSGELFF.